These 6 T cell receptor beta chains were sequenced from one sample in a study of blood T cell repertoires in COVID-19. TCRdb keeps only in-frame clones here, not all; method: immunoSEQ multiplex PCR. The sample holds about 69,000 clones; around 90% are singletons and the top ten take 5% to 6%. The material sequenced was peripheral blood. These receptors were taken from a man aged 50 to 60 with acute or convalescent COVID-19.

The CDR3 coding sequence is TGTGCCAGCAGTTACCCCCCCGTTCAGCCCCAGCATTTT. The encoded protein is CASSYPPVQPQHF. The rearrangement links TRBV6-5 to TRBJ1-5; no clear D gene. V lost 2 bases to trimming and J lost 6 bases, with 8 bases between them. Germline V gives CDR1 MNHEY, CDR2 SVGAGI. The CDR3 totals 13 residues.

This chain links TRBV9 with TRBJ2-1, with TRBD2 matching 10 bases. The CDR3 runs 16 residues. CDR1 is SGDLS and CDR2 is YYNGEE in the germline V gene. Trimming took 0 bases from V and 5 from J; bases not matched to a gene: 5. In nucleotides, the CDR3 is TGTGCCAGCAGCGTAGCTACCAGCGGGAGGGACAATGAGCAGTTCTTC. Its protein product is CASSVATSGRDNEQFF.

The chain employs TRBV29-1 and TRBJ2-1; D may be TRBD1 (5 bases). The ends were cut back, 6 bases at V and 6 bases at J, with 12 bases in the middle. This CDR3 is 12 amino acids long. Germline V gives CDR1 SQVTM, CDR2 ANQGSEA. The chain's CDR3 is CSVKRGFNEQFF. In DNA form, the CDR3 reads TGCAGCGTAAAAAGGGGATTCAATGAGCAGTTCTTC.

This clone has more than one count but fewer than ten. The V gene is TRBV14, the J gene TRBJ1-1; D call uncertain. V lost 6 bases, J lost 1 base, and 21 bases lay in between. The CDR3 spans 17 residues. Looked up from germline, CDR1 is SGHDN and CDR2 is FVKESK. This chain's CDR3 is CASSSTTSPRPNTEAFF. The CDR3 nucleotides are TGTGCCAGCAGTTCCACTACATCACCGAGGCCGAACACTGAAGCTTTCTTT.

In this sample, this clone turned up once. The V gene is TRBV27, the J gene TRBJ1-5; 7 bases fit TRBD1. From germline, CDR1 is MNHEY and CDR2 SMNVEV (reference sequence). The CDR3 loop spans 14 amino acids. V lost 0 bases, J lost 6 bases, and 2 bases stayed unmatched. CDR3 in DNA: TGTGCCAGCAGTTTATCGACAGGGACTCAGCCCCAGCATTTT. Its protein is CASSLSTGTQPQHF.

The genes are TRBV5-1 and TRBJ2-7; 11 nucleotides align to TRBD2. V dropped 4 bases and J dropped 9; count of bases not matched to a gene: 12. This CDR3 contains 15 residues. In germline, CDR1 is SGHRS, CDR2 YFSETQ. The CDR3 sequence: CASSIELAGDKGQYF. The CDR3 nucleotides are TGCGCCAGCAGCATAGAACTAGCGGGAGATAAAGGGCAGTACTTC. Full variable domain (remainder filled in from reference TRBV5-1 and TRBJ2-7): KAGVTQTPRYLIKTRGQQVTLSCSPISGHRSVSWYQQTPGQGLQFLFEYFSETQRNKGNFPGRFSGRQFSNSRSEMNVSTLELGDSALYLCASSIELAGDKGQYFGPGTRLTVT.